This TCR beta chain was sequenced during a study of CD4 T cells in relation to SARS-CoV-2 and coronaviruses. The assay was immunoSEQ multiplex PCR, and TCRdb's table has in-frame clones only and misses some. The sample includes 15,000 to 20,000 clones, approximately 80% of them seen just once. About this clone itself: Its cognate antigen is unknown.

V lost 4 bases and J lost 6; bases outside the gene matches: 7. The CDR3 covers 16 residues. Germline values: CDR1 MNHNS, CDR2 SASEGT. Before the COVID-19 pandemic, during about 2010-2019, CD4+ T cells were taken from unexposed donors. Isolation of CD4+ T cells took place after less than 11 days in culture. The sequence was obtained from a human donor in good health. Sequencing was performed on CD4+ T cells from PBMCs, cultured in vitro. J is TRBJ2-1 and V is TRBV6-1; 12 bases map to TRBD2. The CDR3 nucleotides read TGTGCCAGCAGTGGCGCCGGGACTAGCGGGTTCAATGAGCAGTTCTTC. Residues: CASSGAGTSGFNEQFF.